Given below is one T cell receptor beta chain in context. Antigen unknown. Its ends do not fully match the called genes, so a read error is possible. The read comes to an end 3 residues before the CDR3 does, leaving the germline J gene to fill in the end. The same CDR3 is also encoded by other DNA sequences in this sample. These data come from a study of T cells in women clearing cervical HPV infection. Study information: Case blood was drawn when the lesion was first found; control blood after infection became undetectable. HLA type could not be excluded as a confounder. General observations from the study: Controls had more TRBV6-7 (about 0.15%) than cases (about 0.11%).

The repertoire was sequenced with immunoSEQ multiplex PCR; TCRdb's copy has only in-frame clones and lacks some. This sample lists 20,000 to 25,000 clones; its ten largest clones have more than 6%. The length of the CDR3 is 14 residues. Germline CDR1 MNHEY, CDR2 SVGEGT. Sequencing was done on a sample of blood buffy coat. V is TRBV6-2 or TRBV6-3 and J is TRBJ1-2; possibly TRBD1 for D (5 bases). The clonotype was recovered from a woman aged 18-70 years with a cervical HPV16 infection that either progressed to CIN3+ or cleared (not recorded which). CDR3 amino acids: CASSYIGAANGYTF. CDR3 bases read: TGTGCCAGCAGTTATATAGGGGCTGCGAATGGA.